A single T cell receptor beta chain is shown here with its context. The antigen remains undetermined. Other DNA sequences from this sample encode an identical CDR3 as well. This CDR3 region has 13 residues. V dropped 6 bases and J dropped 4; count of bases not matched to a gene: 2. Looked up from germline, CDR1 is MDHEN and CDR2 is SYDVKM. The data were taken from a study of shared clonotypes between healthy human individuals. Study-wide points: Across a handful of donors, naive CD4 shared 5% to 6%, naive CD8 more than 3%, memory CD4 roughly 2.4%, memory CD8 under 0.5%.

The donors, all of them Caucasian adults, lived in Nashville, Tennessee. TCRdb's table, derived via immunoSEQ multiplex PCR, lists solely in-frame clones and lacks some. Among some 580,000 clones listed, 97% were seen once. This clonotype was sampled from a woman aged 25 to 45 in good health. V is TRBV28 and J is TRBJ1-1, with TRBD1 matching 10 bases. Input material: naive CD4+ T cells sorted from blood. As for subset: CD45RA+ positively selected. The DNA of the CDR3 is TGTGCCAGCAGACGGACAGGGGGCACTGAAGCTTTCTTT. It is translated as CASRRTGGTEAFF.